A selection of T cell receptor beta chains follows, all from one sample in a study of blood T cell repertoires in COVID-19. Here immunoSEQ multiplex PCR was the method, and the copy in TCRdb shows in-frame clones only, minus some. The sample has some 160,000 clones, roughly 93% seen once; the top ten hold about 5.3%. The sequenced material came from peripheral blood. Every receptor here comes from a man between 18 and 29 years old with COVID-19, enrolled during active disease. The conserved cysteine and the conserved F or W are not part of the CDR3 here. Not every row has a clone size; where given, it reads once, few, many or a size class.

>.|TRBV5-1|TRBJ2-7
ATSVSAGTPEQY
>.|TRBV5-6|TRBJ2-2
ASSPWDRTGELF
>.|TRBV5-6|TRBJ2-7
ASSLGTGHYEQY
>.|TRBV28|TRBJ2-7
ASSWNGANEQY
>.|TRBV15|TRBJ2-1
ATSSALAGMYNEQF
>.|TRBV4-3|TRBJ2-3
ASSKQGSYTDTQY
>.|TRBV6-2/TRBV6-3|TRBJ2-2
ASSYGLAPGELF
>.|TRBV6-5|TRBJ1-4
ATFPLKGEREKLL
>.|TRBV10-3|TRBJ2-5
AIRTGTQETQY
>once|TRBV28|TRBJ2-7
ASKQQGSGYEQY
>.|TRBV7-2|TRBJ2-7
ASSLGQGIYEQY
>.|TRBV30|TRBJ2-5
AWSSRSLETQY